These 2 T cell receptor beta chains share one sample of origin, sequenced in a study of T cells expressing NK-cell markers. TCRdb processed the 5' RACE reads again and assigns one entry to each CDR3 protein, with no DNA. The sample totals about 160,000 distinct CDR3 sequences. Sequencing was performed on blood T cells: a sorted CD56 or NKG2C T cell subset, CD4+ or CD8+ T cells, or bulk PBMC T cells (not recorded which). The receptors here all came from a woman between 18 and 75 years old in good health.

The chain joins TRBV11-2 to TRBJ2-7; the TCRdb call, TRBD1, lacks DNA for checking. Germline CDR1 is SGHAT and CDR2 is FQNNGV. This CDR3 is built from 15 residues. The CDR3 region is CASSLDFGISYEQYF. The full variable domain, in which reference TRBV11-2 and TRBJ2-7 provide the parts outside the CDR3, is EAGVAQSPRYKIIEKRQSVAFWCNPISGHATLYWYQQILGQGPKLLIQFQNNGVVDDSQLPKDRFSAERLKGVDSTLKIQPAKLEDSAVYLCASSLDFGISYEQYFGPGTRLTVT.

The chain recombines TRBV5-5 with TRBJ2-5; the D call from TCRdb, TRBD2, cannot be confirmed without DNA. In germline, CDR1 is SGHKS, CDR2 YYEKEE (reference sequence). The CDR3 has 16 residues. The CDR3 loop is CASSLGTSGSSETQYF. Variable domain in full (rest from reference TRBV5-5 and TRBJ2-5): DAGVTQSPTHLIKTRGQQVTLRCSPISGHKSVSWYQQVLGQGPQFIFQYYEKEERGRGNFPDRFSARQFPNYSSELNVNALLLGDSALYLCASSLGTSGSSETQYFGPGTRLLVL.